The rows below give T cell receptor beta chains drawn from one sample of a study of shared clonotypes between healthy human individuals. TCRdb keeps only in-frame clones here, not all; method: immunoSEQ multiplex PCR. The data hold 90,000 to 150,000 clones, with 55% to 70% observed a single time. Sequenced input: memory CD8+ T cells sorted from blood. Receptors were obtained from a woman in her 30s in good health. Each CDR3 is given with its conserved first and last residue. A D gene is named only where the DNA matches it firmly. Clone size is stated in some rows and not others, as once, few, many or a class when expanded.

j_call,d_call,clone_size,v_call,cdr3_nt,cdr3_aa
TRBJ1-1,.,many,TRBV6-1,TGTGCCAGCAGTGAAACCCAGTTGTGGAACACTGAAGCTTTCTTT,CASSETQLWNTEAFF
TRBJ1-2,.,.,TRBV28,TGTGCCAGCAGTTTCTCGGCGGGGTATGGCTACACCTTC,CASSFSAGYGYTF
TRBJ2-7,.,once,TRBV28,TGTGCCAGCAGTTTCTTTGTCGCAGCCGGGCCACCAGGGGCCGACTCCTACGAGCAGTACTTC,CASSFFVAAGPPGADSYEQYF
TRBJ1-1,.,.,TRBV11-2,TGTGCCAGCAGCTTAGACGGCAGGCCTGAAGCTTTCTTT,CASSLDGRPEAFF
TRBJ1-1,.,.,TRBV4-1,TGCGCCAGCAGCCAAGGGGGGTTAAGGGACCTAGAAGCTTTCTTT,CASSQGGLRDLEAFF
TRBJ1-1,.,.,TRBV10-3,TGTGCCACCCGTGGGGCAGAAGCTTTCTTT,CATRGAEAFF
TRBJ2-1,TRBD2,few,TRBV4-2,TGTGCCAGCAGCCCCGTGACCGGGACTAGCGGCAATGAGCAGTTCTTC,CASSPVTGTSGNEQFF
TRBJ2-5,.,few,TRBV5-1,TGCGCCAGCAGCTTGGCCGGGAATAACCAAGAGACCCAGTACTTC,CASSLAGNNQETQYF
TRBJ2-1,.,.,TRBV9,TGTGCCAGCAGCGCACGGACGATTAACAATGAGCAGTTCTTC,CASSARTINNEQFF
TRBJ1-2,.,.,TRBV19,TGTGCCAGTACCCTCCCTGGTCAAGGAGGCTACACCTTC,CASTLPGQGGYTF
TRBJ2-1,.,.,TRBV13,TGTGCCAGCAGCTTGTTGAGGGATTTCTCCTACAATGAGCAGTTCTTC,CASSLLRDFSYNEQFF
TRBJ2-5,.,.,TRBV20-1,TGCAGTGCTTACCGCGCCCCCCAGTACTTC,CSAYRAPQYF
TRBJ1-2,.,.,TRBV6-1,TGTGCCAGCAGTGAAGCGGGAGTGGGATCTAACTATGGCTACACCTTC,CASSEAGVGSNYGYTF
TRBJ2-5,TRBD2,.,TRBV11-2,TGTGCCAGCAGCTTGAGCTGGACTAGCGGGAGGACACAAGAGACCCAGTACTTC,CASSLSWTSGRTQETQYF
TRBJ2-2,TRBD1,many,TRBV15,TGTGCCACCAGCTCGGGACAGGGACACACCGGGGAGCTGTTTTTT,CATSSGQGHTGELFF
TRBJ1-1,.,.,TRBV30,TGTGCCTGGAGTGACGGGGGTTCCGGTTTGAACACTGAAGCTTTCTTT,CAWSDGGSGLNTEAFF
TRBJ1-2,.,.,TRBV25-1,TGTGCCAGCAGTGGGGACGGCTATGGCTACACCTTC,CASSGDGYGYTF
TRBJ2-7,.,.,TRBV28,TGTGCCAGCAGTGCCCCCCCCCGGGTGGTCGCCTACGAGCAGTACTTC,CASSAPPRVVAYEQYF
TRBJ1-3,.,once,TRBV7-2,TGTGCCAGCAGCTTTTTCCTAGACTCTGGAAACACCATATATTTT,CASSFFLDSGNTIYF
TRBJ1-1,.,.,TRBV2,TGTGCCAGCAGTACCACCCGGGGGGCTGAAGCTTTCTTT,CASSTTRGAEAFF
TRBJ1-1,.,.,TRBV5-1,TGCGCCAGCAGCTTGGCGTCTGGGCTGAACACTGAAGCTTTCTTT,CASSLASGLNTEAFF
TRBJ1-2,TRBD1,many,TRBV28,TGTGCCATACAATGGACAGGGAAAATTTCAGGCTACACCTTC,CAIQWTGKISGYTF
TRBJ2-6,.,few,TRBV15,TGTGCCACCAGCAGAGTGACAGGCTCTGGGGCCAACGTCCTGACTTTC,CATSRVTGSGANVLTF
TRBJ2-1,TRBD2,.,TRBV29-1,TGCAGCCTTAACCCGACTAGCGGGAGGCCCCCCTACAATGAGCAGTTCTTC,CSLNPTSGRPPYNEQFF
TRBJ1-2,TRBD1,few,TRBV5-1,TGCGCCAGCAGCCACACAAAAGGACAGGGTTTGGGAGGCTACACCTTC,CASSHTKGQGLGGYTF